A selection of T cell receptor beta chains follows, all from one sample in a study of T-cell memory formation after mild COVID-19. TCRdb redid the calling of the 5' RACE reads with MiXCR, one entry per CDR3 protein. The profile shows almost 350,000 distinct CDR3 sequences, under 25% of them singletons. Sample: PBMCs or a T cell subset sorted from them (not recorded which). Receptors were obtained from a man aged 18 to 35 who had mild COVID-19 (a few samples of this study predate the infection). Cell type and time point are not known. Each CDR3 is given with its conserved first and last residue. A D gene is named only where the DNA matches it firmly. Clone size is shown for a subset of rows, as once, few, many or a class of expanded clone.

TRBJ2-7 TRBV4-1 TRBD1 - TGCGCCAGCAGCCAGGACCGGGACAGGTCCTTCTACGAGCAGTACTTC CASSQDRDRSFYEQYF
TRBJ2-5 TRBV24-1 TRBD2 - TGTGCCACCAGTGCCGTGGACGGGACTAGCGGTGAAGAGACCCAGTACTTC CATSAVDGTSGEETQYF
TRBJ1-2 TRBV7-2 - - TGTGCCAGCAGCTTCCGACCGGGGGGGAACTATGGCTACACCTTC CASSFRPGGNYGYTF
TRBJ1-2 TRBV20-1 - - TGCAGTGCTCCTGTCGGGGGATATGGCTACACCTTC CSAPVGGYGYTF
TRBJ1-5 TRBV7-2 - - TGTGCCAGCAGCTTAGACAGAGTAAGCAATCAGCCCCAGCATTTT CASSLDRVSNQPQHF
TRBJ2-1 TRBV29-1 - few TGCAGCGTGGGCACCCATGAGCAGTTCTTC CSVGTHEQFF
TRBJ1-3 TRBV6-6 - - TGTGCCAGCAGTTACATCCGACAGGCCAACACCATATATTTT CASSYIRQANTIYF
TRBJ1-2 TRBV10-3 - - TGTGCCATCAGTGAGGGGGGCAGGGGTCGCCATGGCTACACCTTC CAISEGGRGRHGYTF
TRBJ2-1 TRBV4-1 - few TGCGCCAGCAGCCCGAATTCCCTCAATGAGCAGTTCTTC CASSPNSLNEQFF
TRBJ1-1 TRBV27 TRBD1 few TGTGCCAGCAGTCTACGACAGGGCCCGGGGACTGAAGCTTTCTTT CASSLRQGPGTEAFF
TRBJ2-7 TRBV27 - - TGTGCCAGCAGTTTTCTGGCCGCCTTGGGCGAGCAGTACTTC CASSFLAALGEQYF
TRBJ1-1 TRBV7-6 - few TGTGCCAGCAGCTTAGTAGGGGTCGAGACTGAAGCTTTCTTT CASSLVGVETEAFF
TRBJ1-6 TRBV12-3/TRBV12-4 - once TGTGCCAGCAGTTTAGTATTTAGTTCACCCCTCCACTTT CASSLVFSSPLHF
TRBJ2-4 TRBV9 - - TGTGCCAGCAGCACCCGGACACAGGGAAACATTCAGTACTTC CASSTRTQGNIQYF
TRBJ2-6 TRBV4-3 - few TGCGCCAGCAGCCAAGGTTGGGGAGTTGGGGCCAACGTCCTGACTTTC CASSQGWGVGANVLTF
TRBJ2-7 TRBV4-3 TRBD2 - TGCGCCAGCAGCCAAGATGCTAGCGGGGGGCCTTCCTACGAGCAGTACTTC CASSQDASGGPSYEQYF
TRBJ1-1 TRBV7-9 TRBD1 - TGTGCCAGCAGCTTAGCCGGTAAGACAGGGTGGAGGGACACTGAAGCTTTCTTT CASSLAGKTGWRDTEAFF
TRBJ2-5 TRBV11-3 TRBD2 few TGTGCCAGCAGCAAACCGGGGGGGCAAGAGACCCAGTACTTC CASSKPGGQETQYF
TRBJ2-2 TRBV11-2 - - TGTGCCAGCAGCTTAGGGGGCCAACTAAACACCGGGGAGCTGTTTTTT CASSLGGQLNTGELFF
TRBJ2-5 TRBV29-1 TRBD2 - TGCAGCGTCAGGACTAGCCGGGAGACCCAGTACTTC CSVRTSRETQYF
TRBJ1-1 TRBV19 - - TGTGCCAGTAGGCTACGGGGAGGTGGCACTGAAGCTTTCTTT CASRLRGGGTEAFF
TRBJ2-7 TRBV4-3 TRBD1 few TGCGCCAGCAGCCAAGATGGGACAGGGGGAAGGGAGCAGTACTTC CASSQDGTGGREQYF
TRBJ1-5 TRBV7-2 - - TGTGCCAGCAGCCAAGTGGGAATCCGAGAGCCCCAGCATTTT CASSQVGIREPQHF
TRBJ2-3 TRBV7-9 - few TGTGCCAGCAGCCCCCTTGGGGGGAGTGCCACAGATACGCAGTATTTT CASSPLGGSATDTQYF
TRBJ2-6 TRBV10-3 TRBD2 - TGTGCCATCAGCGGGACTAGCGGGGCTGGGGCCAACGTCCTGACTTTC CAISGTSGAGANVLTF
TRBJ1-1 TRBV7-9 TRBD1 few TGTGCCAGCAGCTCCCCGGACAGGGGAGTGTCTGAAGCTTTCTTT CASSSPDRGVSEAFF
TRBJ2-2 TRBV5-5 - few TGTGCCAGCAGCTTGGGGGGAAGCGGACCCGGGGAGCTGTTTTTT CASSLGGSGPGELFF
TRBJ2-5 TRBV15 TRBD1 - TGTGCCACCAGCAGAGACAGGGGGCAGACCCAGTACTTC CATSRDRGQTQYF
TRBJ2-7 TRBV6-6 TRBD1 - TGTGCCAGTAGGTCCCCCCGGACAGGGAACTACGAGCAGTACTTC CASRSPRTGNYEQYF
TRBJ2-6 TRBV7-2 - - TGTGCCAGCAGCTTAGTAGCGTGGGGGCCTGGGGCCAACGTCCTGACTTTC CASSLVAWGPGANVLTF
TRBJ2-3 TRBV6-4 TRBD2 many TGTGCCAGCAAACGGGGGGAACACACAGATACGCAGTATTTT CASKRGEHTDTQYF
TRBJ2-3 TRBV12-3/TRBV12-4 TRBD2 few TGTGCCAGCAGACCCGGCTCTAGCGGGGGGCGCGATACGCAGTATTTT CASRPGSSGGRDTQYF